Listed below are T cell receptor beta chains from one sample, sequenced in a study of cytomegalovirus exposure and HLA in healthy donors. The repertoire was sequenced with immunoSEQ multiplex PCR; TCRdb's copy has only in-frame clones and lacks some. The profile covers about 130,000 clones, with around 77% appearing a single time and approximately 2% taken by the ten largest. The material sequenced was PBMCs. Receptors originate from a man aged 25 to 40 in good health and CMV-seronegative. Both conserved end residues are part of each CDR3. Each record gives: CDR3 DNA, CDR3 protein, D gene, V gene, J gene, clone size. The D gene is left open where the match is weak. Expanded clones get a size class; other rows say once, few or many, or leave the size out.

cdr3_nt: TGTGCCAGCAGTTCCTCCGGGACAGGGGTCGTGGAGCAGTACTTC
cdr3_aa: CASSSSGTGVVEQYF
d_call: TRBD1
v_call: TRBV11-2
j_call: TRBJ2-7
clone_size: NA

cdr3_nt: TGTGCCAGCAGTCGGCACGGGGCGGGAACCGGGGAGCTGTTTTTT
cdr3_aa: CASSRHGAGTGELFF
d_call: NA
v_call: TRBV25-1
j_call: TRBJ2-2
clone_size: NA

cdr3_nt: TGTGCCAGTAGTATGGTCAGGGAGGTCAATCAGCCCCAGCATTTT
cdr3_aa: CASSMVREVNQPQHF
d_call: NA
v_call: TRBV19
j_call: TRBJ1-5
clone_size: NA

cdr3_nt: TGTGCCAGCAGCGAATCAACAGGGTACGAGCAGTACTTC
cdr3_aa: CASSESTGYEQYF
d_call: NA
v_call: TRBV9
j_call: TRBJ2-7
clone_size: NA

cdr3_nt: TGTGCCAGTAGTATGGACAGGGCCCCTGGGGCCAACGTCCTGACTTTC
cdr3_aa: CASSMDRAPGANVLTF
d_call: TRBD1
v_call: TRBV19
j_call: TRBJ2-6
clone_size: NA

cdr3_nt: TGTGCCTGGAGAGGAGGGACAGGAGGCTATGGCTACACCTTC
cdr3_aa: CAWRGGTGGYGYTF
d_call: TRBD1
v_call: TRBV30
j_call: TRBJ1-2
clone_size: NA

cdr3_nt: TGCAGCGTTGATCGCAGGTTGCAGGGCTACACCTTC
cdr3_aa: CSVDRRLQGYTF
d_call: NA
v_call: TRBV29-1
j_call: TRBJ1-2
clone_size: once

cdr3_nt: TGTGCCAGCAGCTCCCGCCGAGCGGGAGTGGATAATGAGCAGTTCTTC
cdr3_aa: CASSSRRAGVDNEQFF
d_call: TRBD2
v_call: TRBV13
j_call: TRBJ2-1
clone_size: NA

cdr3_nt: TGTGCCAGCAGTTCAGTCGCCCCAGGGGGAAAGAACACTGAAGCTTTCTTT
cdr3_aa: CASSSVAPGGKNTEAFF
d_call: TRBD1
v_call: TRBV27
j_call: TRBJ1-1
clone_size: NA

cdr3_nt: TGTGCCAGTAGTACCCAGGGGCATCAGCCCCAGCATTTT
cdr3_aa: CASSTQGHQPQHF
d_call: NA
v_call: TRBV19
j_call: TRBJ1-5
clone_size: few

cdr3_nt: TGCGCCAGCACCCAGGACGGGATACCCGGCGGGGGCTACACCTTC
cdr3_aa: CASTQDGIPGGGYTF
d_call: NA
v_call: TRBV5-1
j_call: TRBJ1-2
clone_size: NA

cdr3_nt: TGTGCCAGCAGTCCCGGACTAGCGGGAGGAGAGACCCAGTACTTC
cdr3_aa: CASSPGLAGGETQYF
d_call: TRBD2
v_call: TRBV27
j_call: TRBJ2-5
clone_size: NA

cdr3_nt: TGTGCCAGCAGTGTCCGGGACAACAACTATGGCTACACCTTC
cdr3_aa: CASSVRDNNYGYTF
d_call: NA
v_call: TRBV28
j_call: TRBJ1-2
clone_size: NA

cdr3_nt: TGTGCCAGCTCACCACAGGACAACTCCTACGAGCAGTACTTC
cdr3_aa: CASSPQDNSYEQYF
d_call: NA
v_call: TRBV18
j_call: TRBJ2-7
clone_size: once

cdr3_nt: TGTGCCAGTAGTCCCAGACCGGGACTAGCGGGAGAAAGGTCCTACAATGAGCAGTTCTTC
cdr3_aa: CASSPRPGLAGERSYNEQFF
d_call: TRBD2
v_call: TRBV19
j_call: TRBJ2-1
clone_size: NA

cdr3_nt: TGTGCCAGCTCACCGTCAGGGTCCGCTGGAAACACCATATATTTT
cdr3_aa: CASSPSGSAGNTIYF
d_call: NA
v_call: TRBV18
j_call: TRBJ1-3
clone_size: NA

cdr3_nt: TGCGCCAGCAGCCGGACCGGGACAGGGGCTTACAATGAGCAGTTCTTC
cdr3_aa: CASSRTGTGAYNEQFF
d_call: TRBD1
v_call: TRBV5-1
j_call: TRBJ2-1
clone_size: NA

cdr3_nt: TGCGCCAGCAGCCAACCACAGGGGAGGAACACTGAAGCTTTCTTT
cdr3_aa: CASSQPQGRNTEAFF
d_call: TRBD1
v_call: TRBV4-1
j_call: TRBJ1-1
clone_size: NA

cdr3_nt: TGCGCCAGCAGCCCCCGTGTAGCGAGCACAGATACGCAGTATTTT
cdr3_aa: CASSPRVASTDTQYF
d_call: NA
v_call: TRBV5-1
j_call: TRBJ2-3
clone_size: NA

cdr3_nt: TGCGCCAGCAGCCAAGTTTATAGGTTAGTCGACAGGTCCACTGAAGCTTTCTTT
cdr3_aa: CASSQVYRLVDRSTEAFF
d_call: NA
v_call: TRBV4-1
j_call: TRBJ1-1
clone_size: NA

cdr3_nt: TGTGCCAGCATTAGACTAGCGGGAGGCGGGGAGCAGTTCTTC
cdr3_aa: CASIRLAGGGEQFF
d_call: TRBD2
v_call: TRBV2
j_call: TRBJ2-1
clone_size: NA

cdr3_nt: TGTGCCAGCTCACTTGGGACAAGCAAAACCTACGAGCAGTACTTC
cdr3_aa: CASSLGTSKTYEQYF
d_call: NA
v_call: TRBV18
j_call: TRBJ2-7
clone_size: few

cdr3_nt: TGCGCCAGCAGCTTTGGGACAGGGCGTGAAAAACTGTTTTTT
cdr3_aa: CASSFGTGREKLFF
d_call: TRBD1
v_call: TRBV5-1
j_call: TRBJ1-4
clone_size: NA

cdr3_nt: TGTGCCAGCAGCTTGAAGGGGGCCGGTGGAGCGGGCGAAAAACTGTTTTTT
cdr3_aa: CASSLKGAGGAGEKLFF
d_call: TRBD1
v_call: TRBV5-4
j_call: TRBJ1-4
clone_size: few

cdr3_nt: TGTGCCAGCAGCTTAGGTCCTAACGTGCCCCCCTACAATGAGCAGTTCTTC
cdr3_aa: CASSLGPNVPPYNEQFF
d_call: NA
v_call: TRBV11-1
j_call: TRBJ2-1
clone_size: NA

cdr3_nt: TGTGCCAGCAGCTTAGTAACGGGCCGAGGGCCTCGGGCCGAGCAGTTCTTC
cdr3_aa: CASSLVTGRGPRAEQFF
d_call: NA
v_call: TRBV7-6
j_call: TRBJ2-1
clone_size: NA

cdr3_nt: TGTGCCTGGAGTGTACTGTACGGCTACACCTTC
cdr3_aa: CAWSVLYGYTF
d_call: NA
v_call: TRBV30
j_call: TRBJ1-2
clone_size: NA